This TCR beta chain was identified in a study of T cells expressing NK-cell markers. Study-wide results and caveats: In a handful of donors, dominant CD3+CD56+NKG2C+ clones formed about 1.0-7.5% of CD8+ cells.

Concerning this clonotype itself: No antigen is known for it.

TCRdb re-called the 5' RACE reads and catalogs CDR3 proteins one per entry, DNA excluded. Its table records about 150,000 distinct CDR3 sequences. The CDR3 runs to 15 residues. CDR1 is SEHNR, CDR2 FQNEAQ, per germline (reference sequence). Sequencing used blood T cells: a sorted CD56 or NKG2C T cell subset, CD4+ or CD8+ T cells, or bulk PBMC T cells (not recorded which). This rearrangement joins TRBV7-9 to TRBJ2-7; without DNA, the TCRdb call of TRBD1 cannot be checked. This TCR came from a woman in her fifties or sixties in good health. This CDR3 reads CASSLSWDTGYEQYF.